Sequencing of this TCR beta chain was carried out in a study of blood T cell repertoires in COVID-19. Overall study context: Sources were T cells, B-cell-depleted T cells, or PBMCs; the material itself was cDNA or gDNA.

Ages ranged from 18 to 89 years, with residence in some 25 US areas. Each participant's cohort was designated according to participant-reported clinical history. V lost 6 bases, J lost 6 bases, and 15 bases lay in between. The CDR3 has 13 amino acids. Germline CDR1 and CDR2: SGHTA and FQGNSA. Per the authors' pipeline: Amplification of reference gene primers provided the estimated nucleated cell counts. The table came from immunoSEQ multiplex PCR; TCRdb's copy has only in-frame clones and leaves some out. V and J calls and clone size come straight from that table; D and trimming were deduced from the DNA. The sample contains 350,000 to 550,000 clones, over 75% of which appear only once.

The sequencing sample was made of PBMCs or T cells enriched from blood (not recorded which). This clonotype originated in a man aged 25-45 years who had recovered from COVID-19. This rearrangement joins TRBV7-2 to TRBJ2-7; tentative D call: TRBD2 (6 bases). The CDR3 coding sequence is TGTGCCAGCAGGTCGCTAGCGAGGGGCGAGCAGTACTTC. Translating gives CASRSLARGEQYF.